This TCR beta chain was observed in a study of B cell selection in AIRE deficiency. V gave up 4 bases and J gave up 7 bases, with 17 bases separating them. The CDR3 covers 15 residues. CDR1 is SGDLS, CDR2 YYNGEE, per germline. The authors' processing: Around 5x10^4 patient and 9.56x10^4 healthy donor TCRbeta sequences came from Tregs. The assay was immunoSEQ multiplex PCR, and TCRdb's table has in-frame clones only and misses some. D and trimming come from the DNA, and the V and J calls and clone size come from that table. The data hold 20,000 to 30,000 clones, with approximately 90% observed a single time. Regulatory T cells were sorted as CD4+CD25hiCD127low/negative cells. Controls came from healthy donors unrelated to patients.

This sequence joins TRBV9 and TRBJ1-4; no clear D. This receptor was taken from a human donor in good health. Specimen: CD4+CD25+ Tregs sorted from PBMCs. CDR3 nucleotide sequence: TGTGCCAGCAGCCCCAGCGTACAACCTGGTGAAAAACTGTTTTTT. This encodes CASSPSVQPGEKLFF.